The clone carrying this T cell receptor beta chain was seen only a few times. Its antigen remains unknown. This record belongs to a study of T cells in Graves' hyperthyroidism and ophthalmopathy. Whole-study findings and limits: A model using 13 V-J features told ophthalmopathy apart from stable hyperthyroidism. Blood also showed most of the thyroid clonotypes that were expanded above 0.001.

Predating any ophthalmopathy symptoms, the blood sample was taken at first hyperthyroidism diagnosis. What was amplified from RNA transcripts were TCR beta CDR3 regions. HTBI primers were used for first-round RT-PCR of the TCR CDR3. TCRdb fed the multiplex PCR reads into MiXCR, producing one record per CDR3 protein. In the table there are about 290,000 distinct CDR3 sequences, roughly 13% of which are singletons. The sequence derives from a woman aged 25 to 39 with Graves' hyperthyroidism that later progressed to Graves' ophthalmopathy. Source material: blood.

CDR3 amino acids: CASSRRVRDYGYTF. Here the CDR3 DNA reads TGTGCCAGTAGTCGCCGCGTCAGGGACTATGGCTACACCTTC. The chain joins TRBV19 to TRBJ1-2; a possible D gene is TRBD1 (5 bases). The germline V gene encodes CDR1 LNHDA and CDR2 SQIVND (reference sequence). The CDR3 sequence is 14 residues long. V lost 5 bases to trimming and J lost 3 bases, with 13 bases between them.